This T cell receptor (beta chain) was captured by sequencing in a study of cytomegalovirus exposure and HLA in healthy donors. The overall study: In an earlier analysis, 90 million to 130 million unique TCR beta sequences were found from about 180 million T cells.

The PCR ran on 60 Vbeta and 13 Jbeta primers. Some clones are missing from TCRdb's copy, which holds only in-frame ones; the method was immunoSEQ multiplex PCR. This sample has roughly 100,000 clones; roughly four fifths occur once, and the top ten carry 5.2%. As to this clone: Its antigen is as yet unknown.

Study observations and caveats: With further analysis later on, most CMV-associated TCR beta chains appeared HLA-restricted. The presence/absence work took it that sequencing depth was about the same across donors.

The source of this sequence is a man between 40 and 49 years old in good health and CMV-seropositive. Sequenced material: PBMCs.

The CDR3 DNA follows: TGTGCCAGCACGACAGGGATGGGAAACACCATATATTTT. It is translated as CASTTGMGNTIYF. The J gene is TRBJ1-3, the V gene TRBV5-4; 7 bases match TRBD1. V gave up 6 bases and J gave up 4 bases; unmatched junction bases: 4. In germline, CDR1 is SGHNT, CDR2 YYREEE (reference sequence). The CDR3 is 13 amino acids.